This T cell receptor beta chain was observed in a study of T cells in Graves' hyperthyroidism and ophthalmopathy. Study-level results: Most thyroid clonotypes expanded above 0.001 appeared in blood too.

Ten or more counts support this clonotype. No antigen is known for it. TCR beta CDR3 region amplification was performed from RNA transcripts. First-round RT-PCR targeting the TCR CDR3 was performed with the HTBI primer set. TCRdb ran MiXCR on the multiplex PCR reads and lists one entry per CDR3 protein. The sample has some 510,000 distinct CDR3 sequences; 46% are singletons. The CDR3 is 13 amino acids. The V gene end was trimmed by 3 bases and the J gene end by 2 bases; junction bases not matched to a gene: 1. The V gene's germline CDR1 is DFQATT and CDR2 SNEGSKA (reference sequence). The TCR originated in a woman between 18 and 30 years old with Graves' hyperthyroidism. This chain uses TRBV20-1 with TRBJ2-7, with 10 bases identical to TRBD2. The material sequenced was peripheral blood or thyroid tissue (not recorded which). CDR3 in amino acids: CSARLAGAYEQYF. The DNA of the CDR3 is TGCAGTGCTAGGCTAGCGGGAGCCTACGAGCAGTACTTC.